This T cell receptor beta chain emerged from a study of tumor-infiltrating lymphocytes in primary liver carcinoma. cDNA specific to TCR beta was made from 500 to 650 ng of total RNA, with a constant-region primer employed for priming. Researchers made the TCR beta libraries by running three nested multiplex PCR rounds with slightly modified ARM-PCR. The opening two PCR rounds, approximately 10 cycles each, paired TRBV1-TRBV30 forward primers with a C-beta reverse primer. TCRdb passed the multiplex PCR reads through MiXCR, listing each CDR3 protein once. Of approximately 330,000 distinct CDR3 sequences in the sample, roughly two thirds were seen once. CDR1 is LGHNA, CDR2 YNFKEQ, per germline. This CDR3 spans 13 amino acids. Germline DNA was also extracted, while the blood RNA originated from unsorted whole blood. This clonotype has only one observation. Compared with germline, one end of the junction differs, possibly owing to a read error.

The clonotype was recovered from a man aged 40-55 years with primary liver carcinoma and hepatitis B virus infection. Sequenced sample: peripheral blood. This chain uses TRBV4-2 with TRBJ1-4; possible D gene TRBD1, 5 bases. The CDR3 DNA follows: TGTACCAGCAGCCCGGGGGTGAGTGAAAAACTGTTTTTT. Translated, it gives CTSSPGVSEKLFF.